This T cell receptor beta chain stems from a study of Ad26.COV2.S vaccination and SARS-CoV-2 variants. Study-wide background: Donor participated within the Ad26.COV2.S arm of the COV1001 trial.

Regarding treatment: some 20 received Ad26.COV2.S at low or high dose, single or two shots; about 5 received placebo; per-sample allocation not given. Sampling took place 63 days after the first vaccine or placebo injection. Aged 18-55 years, donor was enrolled in Boston in about 2020. Vaccination used an Ad26 vector expressing Wuhan-strain SARS-CoV-2 spike. V shed 0 bases, J shed 5 bases, and the junction held 11 bases outside the gene matches. The CDR3 runs to 17 residues. Germline loops: CDR1 LGHDT, CDR2 YNNKEL (reference sequence). Measured with immunoSEQ multiplex PCR; TCRdb has only the in-frame clones, and not every one. Here the sample spans approximately 410,000 clones, roughly 90% being singletons.

This rearrangement joins TRBV3-1 (or the pseudogene TRBV3-2) to TRBJ1-2, with TRBD1 matching 8 bases. This receptor was obtained from a person aged 18-65 years who received the Ad26.COV2.S COVID-19 vaccine or a placebo. The sequencing here drew on peripheral blood, taken in a trial of Ad26.COV2.S vaccine versus placebo. The DNA of the CDR3 is TGTGCCAGCAGCCAAGAGAAATGGTGGGACAGGTGGTATGGCTACACCTTC. Translated, it gives CASSQEKWWDRWYGYTF.